This T cell receptor beta chain stems from a study of blood T cell repertoires in COVID-19. The V gene's germline CDR1 is MDHEN and CDR2 SYDVKM. V lost 3 bases, J lost 4 bases, and 11 bases stayed unmatched. The CDR3 is 16 residues long. A single count supports this clone. Using immunoSEQ multiplex PCR, the repertoire was profiled, and TCRdb retains in-frame clones only, with some absent. The sample records about 270,000 clones, around 81% being singletons. The sequenced sample consisted of peripheral blood. The chain is built from TRBV28 and TRBJ1-2; 7 positions match TRBD1. This sequence originates from a woman aged 60 to 75 with active or convalescent COVID-19. The DNA for the CDR3 is TGTGCCAGCAGTTTCGGCGGGACAGATTTTACCTATGGCTACACCTTC. It codes for CASSFGGTDFTYGYTF.